The rows below give T cell receptor beta chains drawn from one sample of a study of cytomegalovirus exposure and HLA in healthy donors. Libraries were prepared by immunoSEQ multiplex PCR; TCRdb keeps only in-frame clonotypes and omits some of them. Of 200,000 or so clones in the sample, around four fifths are singletons; the top ten hold 6.5%. What was sequenced was PBMCs. These receptors all come from a woman aged 45-65 years in good health and CMV-seropositive. CDR3s include the opening cysteine and the closing phenylalanine or tryptophan. Each record gives: J gene, clone size, D gene, V gene, CDR3 DNA, CDR3 protein. A D gene is named only where the DNA matches it firmly. Clone size is stated in some rows and not others, as once, few, many or a class when expanded.

J: TRBJ2-5
size: -
D: -
V: TRBV28
DNA: TGTGCCAGCAGCCGAAACCCCGGGACCCAGTACTTC
CDR3: CASSRNPGTQYF

J: TRBJ2-3
size: -
D: TRBD1
V: TRBV2
DNA: TGTGCCAGCGGACAGGGGAGGGAGGATACGCAGTATTTT
CDR3: CASGQGREDTQYF

J: TRBJ1-3
size: -
D: -
V: TRBV19
DNA: TGTGCCAGTAGTATATTAAGGACAGACTCTGGAAACACCATATATTTT
CDR3: CASSILRTDSGNTIYF

J: TRBJ1-4
size: -
D: TRBD1
V: TRBV23-1
DNA: TGCGCCAGCAGTCATATGTCCCGGTCACAGGGGGATGAAAAACTGTTTTTT
CDR3: CASSHMSRSQGDEKLFF

J: TRBJ1-1
size: -
D: -
V: TRBV7-2
DNA: TGTGCCAGCAGCACACCACAGAAGGCTGAAGCTTTCTTT
CDR3: CASSTPQKAEAFF

J: TRBJ2-1
size: -
D: TRBD2
V: TRBV2
DNA: TGTGCCAGCAGTGAACGGGGGGGATACAATGAGCAGTTCTTC
CDR3: CASSERGGYNEQFF

J: TRBJ2-1
size: -
D: -
V: TRBV6-5
DNA: TGTGCCAGCAGTTACTCTTGGGGGGAAACTAATGAGCAGTTCTTC
CDR3: CASSYSWGETNEQFF

J: TRBJ2-3
size: -
D: TRBD1
V: TRBV14
DNA: TGTGCCAGCAGCAGAACCAGGACAGGGGGCCTAGCGGCGAGCACAGATACGCAGTATTTT
CDR3: CASSRTRTGGLAASTDTQYF

J: TRBJ2-7
size: few
D: TRBD1
V: TRBV6-5
DNA: TGTGCCAGCAGTTACGAACAGGGGGCCTACGAGCAGTACTTC
CDR3: CASSYEQGAYEQYF

J: TRBJ1-2
size: -
D: -
V: TRBV5-1
DNA: TGCGCCAGCAGCCCGACAGGCGGCCTGCAGTATGGCTACACCTTC
CDR3: CASSPTGGLQYGYTF

J: TRBJ2-3
size: -
D: TRBD2
V: TRBV30
DNA: TGTGCCTGGGCCTCCGGACTAGCAGATACGCAGTATTTT
CDR3: CAWASGLADTQYF

J: TRBJ2-1
size: -
D: TRBD2
V: TRBV6-4
DNA: TGTGCCAGCAGTGACGAGGCGGGAGAGGCAAATGAGCAGTTCTTC
CDR3: CASSDEAGEANEQFF

J: TRBJ2-7
size: -
D: -
V: TRBV18
DNA: TGTGCCAGCTCACCGTTTGACAACTCCTACGAGCAGTACTTC
CDR3: CASSPFDNSYEQYF

J: TRBJ2-7
size: -
D: TRBD2
V: TRBV11-2
DNA: TGTGCCAGCAGCTTAGATTCTATAACTAGCGGGAGCCACGAGCAGTACTTC
CDR3: CASSLDSITSGSHEQYF

J: TRBJ2-1
size: -
D: TRBD2
V: TRBV5-1
DNA: TGCGCCAGCAGCTTGGCGGGGGGGACCTACAATGAGCAGTTCTTC
CDR3: CASSLAGGTYNEQFF

J: TRBJ2-1
size: -
D: TRBD2
V: TRBV10-3
DNA: TGTGCCATCAGTGAGGGACCGGGACTAGGCCTCAATGAGCAGTTCTTC
CDR3: CAISEGPGLGLNEQFF

J: TRBJ2-2
size: -
D: TRBD2
V: TRBV27
DNA: TGTGCCAGCCGGACTAGCGTCACCGGGGAGCTGTTTTTT
CDR3: CASRTSVTGELFF

J: TRBJ1-1
size: -
D: TRBD1
V: TRBV30
DNA: TGTGCCTGGGGGCCTTCACAGGGGACTGTAGCTTTCTTT
CDR3: CAWGPSQGTVAFF

J: TRBJ2-1
size: -
D: -
V: TRBV5-1
DNA: TGCGCCAGCAGCCCGGATGGCGGATCCCACAATGAGCAGTTCTTC
CDR3: CASSPDGGSHNEQFF

J: TRBJ1-4
size: -
D: -
V: TRBV7-2
DNA: TGTGCCAGCAGCGGTACCGGGACAACAACTAATGAAAAACTGTTTTTT
CDR3: CASSGTGTTTNEKLFF

J: TRBJ2-2
size: -
D: TRBD2
V: TRBV6-5
DNA: TGTGCCAGCGGGCGGCATAGGACTAGCGTCGGGGAGCTGTTTTTT
CDR3: CASGRHRTSVGELFF

J: TRBJ1-5
size: -
D: TRBD1
V: TRBV28
DNA: TGTGCCAGCAGTCTCGGACAGGGCGATCAGCCCCAGCATTTT
CDR3: CASSLGQGDQPQHF

J: TRBJ2-5
size: -
D: -
V: TRBV9
DNA: TGTGCCAGCAGCGCGGACAGCCTCCAAGAGACCCAGTACTTC
CDR3: CASSADSLQETQYF

J: TRBJ2-5
size: -
D: -
V: TRBV28
DNA: TGTGCCAGCAGTTTATCGCAGGGGGGACAAGAGACCCAGTACTTC
CDR3: CASSLSQGGQETQYF